The TCR beta chain described here comes from a study of beta chain features in type 1 diabetes. Study as a whole: Cells sorted and examined across all samples totaled 85 million to 130 million.

This clone showed up just a few times. The target antigen is unknown. This CDR3 is built from 13 residues. V lost 10 bases and J 4 bases, leaving 16 bases between the germline ends. The germline CDR1 and CDR2 sequences are MDHEN and SYDVKM. The study, taken as a whole, reports: The influence of HLA type on TCRB rearrangement stayed undetermined. Shortening that was moderate but significant affected the TCRB CDR3s of Type 1 diabetes patients in all four CD4+ subsets. Reads derived from cDNA could over-represent cells showing high TCR expression. The naive, central memory and Treg TCRB repertoires of patients appeared to be more similar to one another than those of healthy donors.

TCRB transcripts that were expressed got sequenced, as all of the isolated RNA had been reverse transcribed. Sequenced by immunoSEQ multiplex PCR; TCRdb stores in-frame clones only, minus some. This sample has hundreds of thousands of clones; under 15% occur once, and the top ten carry approximately 0.02%. This chain connects TRBV28 to TRBJ1-1; D uncertain. The sequenced material came from naive CD4+ T cells from blood. The receptor was isolated from a man aged 18 to 29 with type 1 diabetes. This CDR3 is CAILTADGTEAFF. The CDR3 DNA is TGTGCCATCTTGACTGCTGACGGCACTGAAGCTTTCTTT.